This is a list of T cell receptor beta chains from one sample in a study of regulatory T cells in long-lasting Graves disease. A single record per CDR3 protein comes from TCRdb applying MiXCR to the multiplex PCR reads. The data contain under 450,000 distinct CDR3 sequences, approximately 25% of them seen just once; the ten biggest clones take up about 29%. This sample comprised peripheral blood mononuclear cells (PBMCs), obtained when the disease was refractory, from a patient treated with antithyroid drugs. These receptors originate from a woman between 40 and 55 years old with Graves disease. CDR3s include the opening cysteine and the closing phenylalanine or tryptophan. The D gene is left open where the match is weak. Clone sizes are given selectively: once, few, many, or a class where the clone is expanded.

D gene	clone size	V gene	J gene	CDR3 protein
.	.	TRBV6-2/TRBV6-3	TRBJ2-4	CASKRPLEGIQYF
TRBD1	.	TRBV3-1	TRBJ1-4	CASRAGTGANEKLFF
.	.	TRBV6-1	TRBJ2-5	CASRKWTF
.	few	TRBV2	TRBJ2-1	CASKYNEQFF
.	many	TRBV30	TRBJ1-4	CASIDRRWPNEKLFF
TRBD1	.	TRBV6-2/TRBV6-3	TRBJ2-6	CASSMTGSGANVLTF
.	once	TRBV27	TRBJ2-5	CASSLFRHETQYF
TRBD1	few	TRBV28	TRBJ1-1	CASKQGYNTEAFF
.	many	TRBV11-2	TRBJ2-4	CASSLSSLAKNIQYF
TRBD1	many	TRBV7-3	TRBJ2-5	CASSLKGAGGETQYF
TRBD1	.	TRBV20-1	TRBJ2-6	CSASSGTALLSGANVLAF
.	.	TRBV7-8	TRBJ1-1	CASSELQGTLEVREAFF
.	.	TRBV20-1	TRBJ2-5	CSARDRGEQETQYF
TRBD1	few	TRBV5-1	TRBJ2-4	CASSYRQGLAKNIQYF
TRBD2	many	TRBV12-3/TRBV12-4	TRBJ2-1	CASSFGGNEQFF
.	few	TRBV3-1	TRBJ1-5	CASSQDLLNQPQHF
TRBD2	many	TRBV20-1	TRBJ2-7	CSARDFGTSVYEQYF
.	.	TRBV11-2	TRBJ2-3	CASSSLGGSTDTQYF
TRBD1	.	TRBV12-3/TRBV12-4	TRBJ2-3	CASSRDSPTDTQYF
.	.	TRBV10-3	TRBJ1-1	CAISRTDYTEAFF
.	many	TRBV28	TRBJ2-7	CASSPGAYLLNSYEQYF
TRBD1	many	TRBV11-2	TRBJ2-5	CASSRGQGETQYF
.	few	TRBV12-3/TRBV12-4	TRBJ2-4	CASSLVARPLAKNIQYF
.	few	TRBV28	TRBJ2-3	CASNRATDTQYF
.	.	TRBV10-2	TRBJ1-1	CASSDDTEAFF
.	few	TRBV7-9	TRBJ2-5	CASRQLQETQYF
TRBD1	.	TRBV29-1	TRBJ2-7	CSVESGQGPLEQYF
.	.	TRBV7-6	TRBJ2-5	CASSLTGVLAQYF
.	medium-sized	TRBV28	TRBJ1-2	CASSSVDYGYTF
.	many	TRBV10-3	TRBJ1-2	CAIRPPGQGYGYTF
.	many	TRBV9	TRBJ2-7	CASSPGGVYEQYF
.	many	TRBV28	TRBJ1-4	CASSHRDATNEKLFF
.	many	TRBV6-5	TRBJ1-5	CASSYSGGSNQPQHF
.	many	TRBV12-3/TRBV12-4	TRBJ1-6	CASSFSSGSPLHF
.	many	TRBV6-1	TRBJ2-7	CASSEPTAPIYEQYF
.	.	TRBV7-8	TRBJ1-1	CASSLEVGLRNTEAFF
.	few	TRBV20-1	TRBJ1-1	CSARVGGAPKRTEAFF
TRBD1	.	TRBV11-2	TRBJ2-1	CASSSAGQGPYNEQFF
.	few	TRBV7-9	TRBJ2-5	CASSSPSSAHLQETQYF
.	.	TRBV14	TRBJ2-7	CASGLGWEQYF
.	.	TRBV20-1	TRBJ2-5	CSARIGASQGTQYF
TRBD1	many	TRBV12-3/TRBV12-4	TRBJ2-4	CASSLRGLAKNIQYF
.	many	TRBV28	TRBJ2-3	CASSLKGGYTDTQYF
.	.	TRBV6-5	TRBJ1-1	CASSYGSRNTEAFF
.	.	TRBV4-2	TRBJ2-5	CASSQRVEETQYF
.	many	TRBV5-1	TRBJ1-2	CASSLKGEGGYTF
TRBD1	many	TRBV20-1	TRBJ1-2	CSAREQGLDYGYTF
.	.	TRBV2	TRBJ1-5	CASKAGYGGGNQPQHF
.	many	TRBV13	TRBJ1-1	CASSLVGGRTEAFF
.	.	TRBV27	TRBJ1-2	CASSFEGSSYGYTF
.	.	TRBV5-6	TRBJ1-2	CASSWTESYGYTF
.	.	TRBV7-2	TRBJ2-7	CASSYTGSSSYEQYF
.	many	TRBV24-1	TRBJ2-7	CATSAMGLEQYF
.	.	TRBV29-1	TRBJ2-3	CSVALTVTSTDTQYF
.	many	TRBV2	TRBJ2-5	CASSEAAISQTQYF